The text below deals with one TCR beta chain. Its antigen is unknown. Produced via immunoSEQ multiplex PCR; TCRdb's table is partial and in-frame only. Of thousands of clones listed, about 77% are singletons. These data belong to a study of immune cell composition in non-small cell lung cancer. Study-wide points: Top 10 clone scores and clonality were higher in squamous than adenocarcinoma. Tumour-associated clones >0.5% occurred in roughly 30% of adenocarcinomas, roughly 75% of squamous.

Trimming removed 4 bases from V and 7 bases from J; junction bases left unmatched: 7. Germline V CDR1 and CDR2: LNHDA, SQIVND (reference sequence). This CDR3 contains 15 residues. The chain has TRBV19 and TRBJ1-4, with TRBD1 matching over 9 bases. This clonotype originated in a human donor with non-small cell lung cancer. The sample was lung tumor tissue. CDR3 DNA: TGTGCCAGTAGTAAGACGACAGGGGGTATTGAAAAACTGTTTTTT. Translating gives CASSKTTGGIEKLFF.